This TCR beta chain originates from a study of blood T cell repertoires in COVID-19. As for the study in general: Researchers got acute and convalescent COVID-19 samples from the United States, Italy and Spain.

Authors' data handling: Amplifying reference gene primers gave estimates of nucleated cell counts. The method was immunoSEQ multiplex PCR; TCRdb's version includes in-frame clones alone and lacks a portion of them. From that table come the V and J calls and clone size; the DNA was used to work out D and trimming. Counted here are approximately 150,000 clones, over 70% occurring once; the ten biggest clones make up roughly 35%. This CDR3 spans 14 amino acids. From germline, CDR1 is SGHTA and CDR2 FQGNSA. Trimming pared 0 bases from V and 7 bases from J, leaving 10 bases between. The receptor's source is a man aged 50-60 years who had recovered from COVID-19. The chain joins TRBV7-2 to TRBJ1-5; no definite D call. The sample comprised peripheral blood. The CDR3 protein is CASSLAGINQPQHF. The CDR3 DNA reads TGTGCCAGCAGCTTAGCCGGGATCAACCAGCCCCAGCATTTT.